Here is one T cell receptor beta chain with its context. Taking its sample share into account, this clonotype is medium-sized (0.01 to 0.1%). Its target antigen remains unknown. No much larger clone exists at a distance of one base, and base qualities are not known. The cysteine opens and the phenylalanine closes a CDR3 of 16 amino acids. The CDR3 DNA has 48 bases and is translated from base 1. Looking up the germline V gene yields CDR1 MDHEN and CDR2 SYDVKM. V is pared back by 4 bases and J by 2 bases, with 17 bases lying between the germline termini. The data were taken from a study of patients with pleural tuberculosis (dated by TCRdb to 2014 to 2015). The listed sequencing device is Illumina Genome Analyzer IIx. TCRdb handled the public reads itself, with Q25 trimming in fastp and clone calling in MiXCR, and kept productive beta chains. When rows share a CDR3 protein, they turn into one entry using the most common DNA and genes. Counted in this sample were 25,000 to 30,000 distinct CDR3 sequences; roughly 18% of them appeared once. The ten largest make up under 4% of the sample.

This receptor chain uses TRBV28 and TRBJ1-1; a tentative D call is TRBD1 (6 bases match). This receptor was obtained from a human donor with pleural tuberculosis. Material: peripheral blood. In nucleotide form, the sequence is TGTGCCAGCAGTTGGAACTCTGGGACATTTAACACTGAAGCTTTCTTT. It translates as CASSWNSGTFNTEAFF. Reference TRBV28 and TRBJ1-1 genes cover what lies past the CDR3, so the full variable domain is DVKVTQSSRYLVKRTGEKVFLECVQDMDHENMFWYRQDPGLGLRLIYFSYDVKMKEKGDIPEGYSVSREKKERFSLILESASTNQTSMYLCASSWNSGTFNTEAFFGQGTRLTVV.